The 10 T cell receptor beta chains listed next were all sequenced from one sample in a study of T cell responses to AZD1222 COVID-19 vaccine. Sequenced by immunoSEQ multiplex PCR; TCRdb stores in-frame clones only, minus some. The sample has 120,000 or so clones, 80% to 90% seen once. The sample in question was peripheral blood, obtained on day 0 of MenACWY control vaccination. Receptors originate from an adult in good health.

J is TRBJ1-2 and V is TRBV2; D might be TRBD1 (5 bases). Deletions cut 7 bases from V and 6 bases from J, with 18 bases between. This CDR3 is built from 14 residues. From germline, CDR1 is SNHLY and CDR2 FYNNEI. CDR3 loop: CASTGWGGRDGYTF. The CDR3 coding sequence is TGTGCCAGCACTGGATGGGGGGGACGGGATGGCTACACCTTC.

The chain has TRBV30 and TRBJ1-6, with D possibly matching TRBD1 (5 bases). The V gene lost 0 bases and the J gene lost 4 bases, with 19 bases spanning the gap. This CDR3 is 18 amino acids long. Germline V gene sequence: CDR1 GTSNPN, CDR2 SVGIG (reference sequence). The CDR3, as DNA: TGTGCCTGGAGTGTACTGGCCTGGCCCGGGACGTATAATTCACCCCTCCACTTT. The encoded protein is CAWSVLAWPGTYNSPLHF.

V and J are TRBV2 and TRBJ2-7, with D possibly called TRBD1 or TRBD2 (5 bases each). The CDR3 is 13 residues long. V lost 7 bases and J 5 bases, leaving 15 bases between the germline ends. Germline V gene lookup returns CDR1 SNHLY and CDR2 FYNNEI. The CDR3 nucleotides read TGTGCCAGCAATTTAGAGGGGAACCACGAGCAGTACTTC. Encoded protein: CASNLEGNHEQYF.

The chain links TRBV7-2 to TRBJ1-1; maybe TRBD1 (6 bases). Trimming shortened V by 3 bases and J by 0 bases, and 14 bases separated the two germline ends. The germline V gene encodes CDR1 SGHTA and CDR2 FQGNSA. The CDR3 length is 16 residues. CDR3 DNA: TGTGCCAGCAGCTTCTGGTGGGGGCCAATGAACACTGAAGCTTTCTTT. Encoded protein: CASSFWWGPMNTEAFF.

This sequence joins TRBV11-2 and TRBJ2-7; 13 nucleotides agree with TRBD2. The CDR3 length is 16 residues. CDR1 and CDR2 (germline): SGHAT, FQNNGV. Losses at the gene ends were 11 bases for V and 1 base for J; bases not matched to a gene: 11. CDR3 sequence (DNA): TGTGCCTGCTCCGGGACTAGCGGGACTTGGTCCTACGAGCAGTACTTC. Its protein is CACSGTSGTWSYEQYF.

The chain employs TRBV5-1 and TRBJ1-3, with D maybe TRBD1 (5 bases). V was pared by 0 bases and J by 0 bases, with 10 bases between. The CDR3 is 16 residues long. Germline values: CDR1 SGHRS, CDR2 YFSETQ. The CDR3 region is CASSLAGTDSGNTIYF. Written as DNA, the CDR3 is TGCGCCAGCAGCTTGGCCGGGACGGACTCTGGAAACACCATATATTTT. The full variable domain, its missing parts supplied by reference TRBV5-1 and TRBJ1-3, is KAGVTQTPRYLIKTRGQQVTLSCSPISGHRSVSWYQQTPGQGLQFLFEYFSETQRNKGNFPGRFSGRQFSNSRSEMNVSTLELGDSALYLCASSLAGTDSGNTIYFGEGSWLTVV.

As DNA, the CDR3 is TGTGCCAGCAGTTATCCTGGTCAGCCCCAGCATTTT. Translation: CASSYPGQPQHF. J is TRBJ1-5 and V is TRBV6-5; D not certain. The CDR3 consists of 12 residues. The ends were cut back, 3 bases at V and 6 bases at J, with 6 bases in the middle. Per germline, CDR1 MNHEY and CDR2 SVGAGI.

This chain links TRBV28 with TRBJ1-6; 8 nucleotides align to TRBD1. The CDR3 length is 15 residues. Germline CDR1 MDHEN, CDR2 SYDVKM. V shed 6 bases, J shed 7 bases, and the junction held 8 bases outside the gene matches. This chain's CDR3 is CASSPQGAGNSPLHF. In DNA form, the CDR3 reads TGTGCCAGCAGCCCGCAGGGGGCTGGGAATTCACCCCTCCACTTT.

This chain joins TRBV2 and TRBJ1-5; tentatively, D is TRBD1 (5 bases). V lost 3 bases, J lost 2 bases, and 17 bases lay in between. The germline V gene has CDR1 SNHLY and CDR2 FYNNEI. The CDR3 consists of 17 residues. CDR3 coding DNA: TGTGCCAGCAGTGATTTTCAGGGTCGAGCTGGCAATCAGCCCCAGCATTTT. Encoded protein: CASSDFQGRAGNQPQHF.

This clone was recorded only once. The V call is TRBV5-1, the J call TRBJ2-2; 11 bases align to TRBD2. The CDR3 runs 16 residues. Germline V CDR1 and CDR2: SGHRS, YFSETQ. Unmatched junction bases numbered 5, after V lost 6 bases and J lost 1 base. CDR3 in DNA: TGCGCCAGCAACATAGGGACTAGCGGGAACACCGGGGAGCTGTTTTTT. It is translated as CASNIGTSGNTGELFF.